The 16 T cell receptor beta chains in this list originate from one sample, sequenced in a study of T cell responses to AZD1222 COVID-19 vaccine. Libraries were prepared by immunoSEQ multiplex PCR; TCRdb keeps only in-frame clonotypes and omits some of them. The sample comprises 150,000 or so clones, roughly 90% of which are singletons, and about 5% rests with the top ten. The specimen was peripheral blood, collected on day 0 of AZD1222 vaccination. The source of these receptors is an adult in good health.

The chain recombines TRBV19 with TRBJ2-2, with 8 bases that match TRBD2. Germline V gene lookup returns CDR1 LNHDA and CDR2 SQIVND (reference sequence). V lost 3 bases to trimming and J lost 6 bases; unmatched junction nucleotides: 0. The CDR3 has 13 amino acids. CDR3 nucleotide sequence: TGTGCCAGTAGTATGCGGGAGGCCGGGGAGCTGTTTTTT. Translated: CASSMREAGELFF.

The chain employs TRBV4-1 and TRBJ2-1, with no clear D. The CDR3 runs 15 residues. Germline lookup yields CDR1 MGHRA and CDR2 YSYEKL. Trimming took 0 bases from V and 8 from J, leaving 14 bases between them. CDR3 in DNA: TGCGCCAGCAGCCAAGAGGGCGGCGGCTGGGATGAGCAGTTCTTC. Translated, it gives CASSQEGGGWDEQFF.

The rearrangement uses TRBV2 and TRBJ2-2; no definite D call. The CDR3 is 14 residues long. V lost 7 bases, J lost 0 bases, and 9 bases lay in between. Looked up from germline, CDR1 is SNHLY and CDR2 is FYNNEI. The CDR3 DNA reads TGTGCCAGCAAGGTACACCCGAACACCGGGGAGCTGTTTTTT. It specifies CASKVHPNTGELFF.

This sequence joins TRBV27 and TRBJ1-2; D unresolved. With 0 bases removed from V and 4 bases from J, the gap between germline ends came to 6 bases. The CDR3 contains 13 residues. Per the germline V gene, CDR1 is MNHEY and CDR2 is SMNVEV (reference sequence). The DNA for the CDR3 is TGTGCCAGCAGTTTATCCCAGACCTATGGCTACACCTTC. This translates into CASSLSQTYGYTF.

The chain has TRBV25-1 and TRBJ1-2; 8 positions match TRBD1. The germline V gene encodes CDR1 MGHDK and CDR2 SYGVNS. This CDR3 region has 13 residues. The junction had 3 bases not matched to a gene; V was cut back by 4 bases and J by 5 bases. The CDR3 DNA is TGTGCCAGCAGTGGGGGGACAGGATATGGCTACACCTTC. Its protein is CASSGGTGYGYTF.

This sequence joins TRBV11-3 and TRBJ2-1, with D maybe TRBD2 (5 bases). V was cut by 2 bases and J by 7 bases, with 12 bases left in between. Per germline, CDR1 SGHNT and CDR2 YENEEA. CDR3 length equals 14 residues. CDR3 sequence: CASSLHRLANEQFF. Written as DNA, the CDR3 is TGTGCCAGCAGCTTACATCGGCTAGCTAATGAGCAGTTCTTC.

The chain links TRBV28 to TRBJ1-2, with 9 positions matching TRBD1. Germline-derived CDR1 and CDR2 are MDHEN and SYDVKM. CDR3 size: 17 residues. The ends lost 6 bases at V and 4 bases at J; junction bases unmatched: 15. The CDR3, as DNA: TGTGCCAGCAGGCACCCCGGGGCATCGACAGGGGGCTATGGCTACACCTTC. Its translation: CASRHPGASTGGYGYTF.

CDR3 nucleotide sequence: TGTGCCAGCAGGAACGCCGGGACTAGCTTCTACAATGAGCAGTTCTTC. It is translated as CASRNAGTSFYNEQFF. This sequence joins TRBV28 and TRBJ2-1, with 9 bases that match TRBD2. The CDR3 sequence is 16 residues long. The J segment lost 3 bases and the V segment lost 6 bases, leaving 9 bases of the junction unmatched. Germline V CDR1 and CDR2: MDHEN, SYDVKM.

This chain joins TRBV2 and TRBJ2-1, with 14 bases that match TRBD2. The CDR3 has 15 amino acids. V lost 3 bases, J lost 9 bases, and 4 bases stayed unmatched. The germline V gene encodes CDR1 SNHLY and CDR2 FYNNEI. The CDR3 is CASSETSGRVSEQFF. The CDR3 nucleotides are TGTGCCAGCAGTGAGACTAGCGGGAGGGTAAGTGAGCAGTTCTTC. The complete variable domain, with remaining parts taken from reference TRBV2 and TRBJ2-1, reads EPEVTQTPSHQVTQMGQEVILRCVPISNHLYFYWYRQILGQKVEFLVSFYNNEISEKSEIFDDQFSVERPDGSNFTLKIRSTKLEDSAMYFCASSETSGRVSEQFFGPGTRLTVL.

The V call is TRBV14, the J call TRBJ1-2; D gene unclear. With 4 bases removed from V and 6 bases from J, the gap between germline ends came to 18 bases. Germline loops: CDR1 SGHDN, CDR2 FVKESK. The CDR3 has 15 residues. The CDR3 here is CASSPSQVHGDGYTF. CDR3 nucleotides: TGTGCCAGCAGCCCATCTCAGGTACATGGCGATGGCTACACCTTC. Supplemented by reference TRBV14 and TRBJ1-2, the full variable domain reads EAGVTQFPSHSVIEKGQTVTLRCDPISGHDNLYWYRRVMGKEIKFLLHFVKESKQDESGMPNNRFLAERTGGTYSTLKVQPAELEDSGVYFCASSPSQVHGDGYTFGSGTRLTVV.

V usage is TRBV5-4 and J usage is TRBJ1-1, with TRBD1 matching over 7 bases. The V gene's germline CDR1 is SGHNT and CDR2 YYREEE (reference sequence). Trimming cost V 0 bases and J 9 bases; bases outside gene matches: 14. This CDR3 spans 16 amino acids. CDR3 DNA sequence: TGTGCCAGCAGCTTGGACCGGGGACAGATTTCTCCCCAAGCTTTCTTT. It yields the protein CASSLDRGQISPQAFF.

The V and J genes are TRBV5-1 and TRBJ1-1; D might be TRBD1 (6 bases). CDR3 length: 15 residues. Germline CDR1 reads SGHRS; CDR2 reads YFSETQ. V lost 1 base to trimming and J lost 0 bases, with 10 bases between them. CDR3 region: CASSLQGDMNTEAFF. CDR3 nucleotides: TGCGCCAGCAGCTTGCAAGGGGACATGAACACTGAAGCTTTCTTT.

This CDR3 is CASSPGQAGNTIYF. The DNA for the CDR3 is TGTGCCAGCTCACCGGGACAGGCTGGAAACACCATATATTTT. The gene calls are TRBV18 and TRBJ1-3; 8 nucleotides agree with TRBD1. The CDR3 sequence is 14 residues long. Germline V gene data show CDR1 as KGHSH and CDR2 as LQKENI. Germline trimming cut 3 bases from V and 2 bases from J; bases unmatched to any gene: 0.

The CDR3 nucleotides are TGTGCCAGCAGTTCAGGGGTTCAAGTGACCGGGGAGCTGTTTTTT. Translating gives CASSSGVQVTGELFF. The V gene is TRBV6-5, the J gene TRBJ2-2, with D possibly being TRBD1 (6 bases). Trimming removed 4 bases at V and 5 bases at J, with 14 bases between. The germline CDR1 and CDR2 sequences are MNHEY and SVGAGI. The CDR3 covers 15 residues.

The chain joins TRBV25-1 to TRBJ1-4; TRBD1 aligns across 10 bases. Germline V CDR1 and CDR2: MGHDK, SYGVNS. The J segment lost 5 bases and the V segment lost 3 bases, leaving 0 bases of the junction unmatched. The CDR3 is 14 amino acids. Here the CDR3 reads CASSEGQGNEKLFF. CDR3 bases: TGTGCCAGCAGTGAGGGACAGGGGAATGAAAAACTGTTTTTT.

The chain joins TRBV6-1 to TRBJ2-1; no clear D. This CDR3 has 13 residues. Trimming stripped 3 bases from V and 3 bases from J, with 6 bases between. Germline V lookup: CDR1 MNHNS, CDR2 SASEGT. The CDR3 nucleotides read TGTGCCAGCAGTGAGTACGTCTACAATGAGCAGTTCTTC. This translates into CASSEYVYNEQFF.